This T cell receptor beta chain came from a study of blood T cell repertoires in COVID-19. For the study at large: PBMCs, B-cell-depleted T cells, or T cells provided the cDNA or gDNA that made up the material.

The V end lost 4 bases, the J end lost 2 bases, and 17 bases lay between the germline ends. Germline lookup yields CDR1 LGHDT and CDR2 YNNKEL (reference sequence). CDR3 length: 17 residues. Exposed study participants had met a COVID-19 case within 2 weeks before entry. This clone was seen a few times. Per the original data handling: Reference gene primers were amplified, and this amplification served to estimate nucleated cell counts. Sequencing was performed with immunoSEQ multiplex PCR; in TCRdb, only in-frame clones are kept and a portion is missing. D and trimming were read from the DNA, whereas the V and J calls and clone size are those reported in that table. In the table there are 430,000 or so clones, 70% to 90% of which are singletons.

The source is a woman between 18 and 30 years old who had been exposed to COVID-19. The chain combines TRBV3-1 (or the pseudogene TRBV3-2) with TRBJ2-2; tentatively, D is TRBD1 (5 bases). The sequenced sample was PBMCs or T cells enriched from blood (not recorded which). The CDR3 is CASSRNSQGSNTGELFF. Written as DNA, the CDR3 is TGTGCCAGCAGCCGCAATTCTCAGGGTTCCAACACCGGGGAGCTGTTTTTT.